A single sample is the source of the 11 T cell receptor beta chains below, sequenced in a study of T cells in Graves' hyperthyroidism and ophthalmopathy. RNA transcripts gave rise to amplified TCR beta CDR3 regions. During a first-round RT-PCR of the TCR CDR3, the HTBI primer set was used. One entry per CDR3 protein, called by TCRdb with MiXCR from the multiplex PCR reads. The data show more than 550,000 distinct CDR3 sequences, 15% to 20% seen once. The sequencing input was blood. Receptors were obtained from a man over 45 with Graves' hyperthyroidism.

This clonotype has a handful of counts. The V gene is TRBV19, the J gene TRBJ2-1; 12 nucleotides agree with TRBD2. CDR3 length equals 15 residues. The V and J ends lost 6 bases and 6 bases, in that order; junction bases with no gene match: 6. Germline loops: CDR1 LNHDA, CDR2 SQIVND (reference sequence). CDR3 region: CASSRTSGIINEQFF. The CDR3 DNA follows: TGTGCCAGTAGCAGGACTAGCGGGATTATCAATGAGCAGTTCTTC.

This clonotype appeared many times. The genes are TRBV2 and TRBJ1-2; perhaps TRBD1 as D (6 bases). The V end was cut by 7 bases, the J end by 0 bases, with 18 bases between. Per the germline V gene, CDR1 is SNHLY and CDR2 is FYNNEI. The CDR3 is 16 amino acids. This chain's CDR3 is CASTSSDSVANYGYTF. DNA for the CDR3: TGTGCCAGCACTAGCTCGGACAGTGTTGCTAACTATGGCTACACCTTC.

The rearrangement joins TRBV29-1 to TRBJ2-3; possible D gene TRBD2, 6 bases. This CDR3 comprises 13 residues. Germline CDR1 reads SQVTM; CDR2 reads ANQGSEA. V gave up 6 bases and J gave up 4 bases, with 14 bases separating them. The CDR3 nucleotides are TGCAGCGTGGAGCCCTCTAGCGCAGATACGCAGTATTTT. Protein sequence: CSVEPSSADTQYF.

This clonotype was found many times. The rearrangement links TRBV28 to TRBJ2-5, with D hard to call. Germline V gene lookup returns CDR1 MDHEN and CDR2 SYDVKM. V gave up 4 bases and J gave up 2 bases, with 17 bases separating them. The CDR3 loop spans 16 amino acids. For the CDR3, the DNA is TGTGCCAGCAGTTCGATAGGGTCTTCAGTTCAAGAGACCCAGTACTTC. The encoded protein is CASSSIGSSVQETQYF.

This clonotype showed up many times. The chain uses TRBV7-2 and TRBJ1-4; tentatively, D is TRBD1 (5 bases). The CDR3 has 16 residues. Germline V gene lookup returns CDR1 SGHTA and CDR2 FQGNSA. With 5 bases removed from V and 3 bases from J, the gap between germline ends came to 16 bases. The CDR3: CASSTHGGDANEKLFF. As DNA, the CDR3 is TGTGCCAGCAGCACCCATGGGGGGGACGCTAATGAAAAACTGTTTTTT. The complete variable domain, with remaining parts taken from reference TRBV7-2 and TRBJ1-4, reads GAGVSQSPSNKVTEKGKDVELRCDPISGHTALYWYRQSLGQGLEFLIYFQGNSAPDKSGLPSDRFSAERTGGSVSTLTIQRTQQEDSAVYLCASSTHGGDANEKLFFGSGTQLSVL.

This clonotype occurred a few times. V is TRBV5-1 and J is TRBJ2-3; a weak D match, TRBD1 (5 bases). Between the trimmed V and J ends, which lost 5 bases and 2 bases, there was a span of 15 bases. CDR3 length: 15 amino acids. CDR1 is SGHRS, CDR2 YFSETQ, per germline. The CDR3 DNA reads as TGCGCCAGCAGGGACAATCTGGCGTACACAGATACGCAGTATTTT. This gives the protein CASRDNLAYTDTQYF. Full variable domain (outside the CDR3, taken from reference TRBV5-1 and TRBJ2-3): KAGVTQTPRYLIKTRGQQVTLSCSPISGHRSVSWYQQTPGQGLQFLFEYFSETQRNKGNFPGRFSGRQFSNSRSEMNVSTLELGDSALYLCASRDNLAYTDTQYFGPGTRLTVL.

About this clonotype: A single base separates this from a much larger clone, so it may be a read error. The chain employs TRBV12-3 or TRBV12-4 and TRBJ1-1; no clear D gene. The germline V and J ends were trimmed by 7 bases and 0 bases, with 15 bases remaining between them. The CDR3 extends over 15 amino acids. CDR3 nucleotides: TGTGCCAGCAACTCCATGGTCGGAATGAACACTGAAGCTTTCTTT. This sequence encodes CASNSMVGMNTEAFF.

This clonotype was seen repeatedly, ten times or more. The chain combines TRBV28 with TRBJ2-2; the D is unclear. Germline values: CDR1 MDHEN, CDR2 SYDVKM. Trimming took off 3 bases at V and 5 bases at J, with 16 bases between the two ends. The CDR3 covers 16 residues. This CDR3 reads CASSFVTSAGTGELFF. The CDR3 DNA follows: TGTGCCAGCAGTTTTGTGACATCGGCTGGGACCGGGGAGCTGTTTTTT. Looking up the rest from reference TRBV28 and TRBJ2-2 gives the full variable domain: DVKVTQSSRYLVKRTGEKVFLECVQDMDHENMFWYRQDPGLGLRLIYFSYDVKMKEKGDIPEGYSVSREKKERFSLILESASTNQTSMYLCASSFVTSAGTGELFFGEGSRLTVL.

This clonotype was found many times. This chain joins TRBV11-2 and TRBJ2-3; D might be TRBD2 (5 bases). Germline V gene data show CDR1 as SGHAT and CDR2 as FQNNGV. V lost 4 bases and J 7 bases, leaving 9 bases between the germline ends. The CDR3 contains 12 residues. CDR3 region: CASSYGLHTQYF. The CDR3 nucleotides read TGTGCCAGCAGCTATGGACTGCATACGCAGTATTTT.

This clonotype was seen ten or more times. The V and J genes are TRBV25-1 and TRBJ1-1; tentatively, D is TRBD1 (6 bases). Germline values: CDR1 MGHDK, CDR2 SYGVNS. This CDR3 has 15 amino acids. With 3 bases removed from V and 4 bases from J, the gap between germline ends came to 15 bases. CDR3 loop: CASSDEQGRGTEAFF. DNA of the CDR3: TGTGCCAGCAGTGACGAACAGGGCCGCGGCACTGAAGCTTTCTTT.

CDR3 sequence (DNA): TGCAGCGTTGCATCCGGGACTAGCGCCCTCGGGAACACCGGGGAGCTGTTTTTT. Its translation is CSVASGTSALGNTGELFF. The J gene is TRBJ2-2, the V gene TRBV29-1; 10 bases line up with TRBD2. The germline V gene has CDR1 SQVTM and CDR2 ANQGSEA. V gave up 4 bases and J gave up 1 base; unmatched junction bases: 12. The CDR3 spans 18 residues.